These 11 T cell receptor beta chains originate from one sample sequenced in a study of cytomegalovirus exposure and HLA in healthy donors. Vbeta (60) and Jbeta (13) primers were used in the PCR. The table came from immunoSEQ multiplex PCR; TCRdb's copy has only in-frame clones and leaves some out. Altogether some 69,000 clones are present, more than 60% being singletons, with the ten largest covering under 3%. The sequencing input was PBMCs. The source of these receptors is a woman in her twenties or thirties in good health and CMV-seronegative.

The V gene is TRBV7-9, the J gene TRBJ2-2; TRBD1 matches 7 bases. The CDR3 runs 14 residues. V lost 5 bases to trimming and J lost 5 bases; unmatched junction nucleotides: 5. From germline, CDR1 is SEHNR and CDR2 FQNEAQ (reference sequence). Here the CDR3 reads CASSDRAGTGELFF. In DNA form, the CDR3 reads TGTGCCAGCAGCGACAGGGCCGGAACCGGGGAGCTGTTTTTT.

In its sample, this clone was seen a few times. The CDR3 coding sequence is TGTGCCAGCAGTCCTGCTACTAACTATGGCTACACCTTC. Translated: CASSPATNYGYTF. The rearrangement uses TRBV28 and TRBJ1-2; D is uncertain. Trimming took 5 bases from V and 0 from J, leaving 7 bases between them. The V gene's germline CDR1 is MDHEN and CDR2 SYDVKM. CDR3 size: 13 residues.

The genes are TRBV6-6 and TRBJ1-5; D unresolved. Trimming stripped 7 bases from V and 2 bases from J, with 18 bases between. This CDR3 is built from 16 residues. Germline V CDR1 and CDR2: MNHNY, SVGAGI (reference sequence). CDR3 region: CASTAVASGGNQPQHF. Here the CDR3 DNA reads TGTGCCAGCACTGCGGTAGCGTCTGGGGGCAATCAGCCCCAGCATTTT.

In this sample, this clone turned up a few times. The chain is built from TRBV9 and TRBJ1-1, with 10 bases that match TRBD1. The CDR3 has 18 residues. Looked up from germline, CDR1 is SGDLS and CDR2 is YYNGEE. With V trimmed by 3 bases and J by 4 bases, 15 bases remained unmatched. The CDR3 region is CASSGTPGQGFGSTEAFF. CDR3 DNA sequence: TGTGCCAGCAGCGGCACACCGGGACAGGGGTTCGGGAGCACTGAAGCTTTCTTT.

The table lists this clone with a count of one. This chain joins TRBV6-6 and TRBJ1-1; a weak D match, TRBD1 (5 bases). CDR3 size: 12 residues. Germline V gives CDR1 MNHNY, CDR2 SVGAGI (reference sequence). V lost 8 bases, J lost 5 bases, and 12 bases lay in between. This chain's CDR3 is CASLTGGTEAFF. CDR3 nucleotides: TGTGCCAGCCTGACCGGGGGGACTGAAGCTTTCTTT.

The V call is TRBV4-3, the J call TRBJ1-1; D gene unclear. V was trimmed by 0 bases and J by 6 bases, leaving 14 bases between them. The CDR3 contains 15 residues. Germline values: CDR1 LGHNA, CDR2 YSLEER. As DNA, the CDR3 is TGCGCCAGCAGCCAAGAAGACCTAACTAACGCTGAAGCTTTCTTT. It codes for CASSQEDLTNAEAFF.

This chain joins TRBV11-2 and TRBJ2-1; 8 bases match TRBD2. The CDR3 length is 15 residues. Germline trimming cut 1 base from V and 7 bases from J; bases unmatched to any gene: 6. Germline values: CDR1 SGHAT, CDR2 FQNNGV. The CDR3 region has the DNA TGTGCCAGCAGCTTAGTGCGCGGGAGGACTAATGAGCAGTTCTTC. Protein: CASSLVRGRTNEQFF.

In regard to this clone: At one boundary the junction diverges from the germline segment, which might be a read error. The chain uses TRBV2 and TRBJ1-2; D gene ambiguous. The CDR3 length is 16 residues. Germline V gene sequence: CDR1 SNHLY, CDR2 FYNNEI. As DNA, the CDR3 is TGTGCCAGCAGTAAAGCGCTTTTCCGGGTCAACTATGGCTACACCTTC. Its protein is CASSKALFRVNYGYTF.

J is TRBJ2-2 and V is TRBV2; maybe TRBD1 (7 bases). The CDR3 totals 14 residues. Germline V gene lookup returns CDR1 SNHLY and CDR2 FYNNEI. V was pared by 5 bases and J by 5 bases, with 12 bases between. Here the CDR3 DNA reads TGTGCCAGCAGTACAGGGGCGGGGACCGGGGAGCTGTTTTTT. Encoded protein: CASSTGAGTGELFF.

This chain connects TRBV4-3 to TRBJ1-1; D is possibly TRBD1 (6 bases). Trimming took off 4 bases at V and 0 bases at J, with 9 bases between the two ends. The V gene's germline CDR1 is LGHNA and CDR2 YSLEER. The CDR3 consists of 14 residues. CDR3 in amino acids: CASSLQGLNTEAFF. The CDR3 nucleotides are TGCGCCAGCAGCCTACAGGGCCTGAACACTGAAGCTTTCTTT.

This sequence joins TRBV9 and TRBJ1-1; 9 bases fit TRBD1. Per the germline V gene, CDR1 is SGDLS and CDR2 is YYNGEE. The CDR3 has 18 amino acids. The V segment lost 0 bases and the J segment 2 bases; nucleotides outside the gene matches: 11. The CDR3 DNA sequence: TGTGCCAGCAGCGTAGGGAGCGGGGGGGGACAGGGAAACACTGAAGCTTTCTTT. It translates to CASSVGSGGGQGNTEAFF.